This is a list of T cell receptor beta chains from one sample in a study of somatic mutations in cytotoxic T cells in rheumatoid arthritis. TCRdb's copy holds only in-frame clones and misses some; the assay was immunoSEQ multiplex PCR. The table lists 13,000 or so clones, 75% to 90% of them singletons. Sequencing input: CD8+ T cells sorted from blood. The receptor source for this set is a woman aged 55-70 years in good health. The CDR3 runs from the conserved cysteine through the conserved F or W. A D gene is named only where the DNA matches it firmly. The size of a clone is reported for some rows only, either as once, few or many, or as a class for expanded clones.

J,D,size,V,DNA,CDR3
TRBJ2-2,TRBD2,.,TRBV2,TGTGCCAGCAGTGAAATCAAGTGGGGGGGGAACACCGGGGAGCTGTTTTTT,CASSEIKWGGNTGELFF
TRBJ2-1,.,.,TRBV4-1,TGCGCCAGCAGCCCAGACAGGTTTGGCGAGCAGTTCTTC,CASSPDRFGEQFF
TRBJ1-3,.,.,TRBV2,TGTGCCAGCAGCGAGGACAGATACTCTGGAAACACCATATATTTT,CASSEDRYSGNTIYF
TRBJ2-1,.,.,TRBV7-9,TGTGCCAGCAGCTGGCAGGACGAGGGCATCGATGAGCAGTTCTTC,CASSWQDEGIDEQFF
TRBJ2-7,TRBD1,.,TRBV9,TGTGCCAGCAGCGAGGACAGGTACTCCTACGAGCAGTACTTC,CASSEDRYSYEQYF
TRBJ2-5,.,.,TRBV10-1,TGCGCCAGCAGTGAGTCGGCCTGGAGGGGAGAGACCCAGTACTTC,CASSESAWRGETQYF
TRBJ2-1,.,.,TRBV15,TGTGCCACAAGCGACATAACCTACAATGAGCAGTTCTTC,CATSDITYNEQFF
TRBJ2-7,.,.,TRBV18,TGTGCCAGCTCACCACCTGCAGGGGACAAGTACTTC,CASSPPAGDKYF
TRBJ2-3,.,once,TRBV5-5,TGTGCCAGCAGCCCGGGGGGCCCTGCGGATACGCAGTATTTT,CASSPGGPADTQYF
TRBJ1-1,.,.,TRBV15,TGTGCCACCAGCGGCAGTTATGACAGCGGGGCTTTCTTT,CATSGSYDSGAFF